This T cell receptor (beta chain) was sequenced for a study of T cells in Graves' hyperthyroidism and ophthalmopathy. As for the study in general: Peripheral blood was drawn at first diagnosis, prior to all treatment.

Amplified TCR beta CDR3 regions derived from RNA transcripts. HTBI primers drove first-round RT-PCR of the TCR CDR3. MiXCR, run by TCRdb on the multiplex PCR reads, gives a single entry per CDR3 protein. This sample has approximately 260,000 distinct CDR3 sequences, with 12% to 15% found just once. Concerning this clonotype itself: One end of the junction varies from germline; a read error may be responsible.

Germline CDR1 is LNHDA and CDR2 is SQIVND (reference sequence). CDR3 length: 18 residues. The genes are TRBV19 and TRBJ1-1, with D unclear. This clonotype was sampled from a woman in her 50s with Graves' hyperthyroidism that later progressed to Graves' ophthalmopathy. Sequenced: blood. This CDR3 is CASIHLTGRAEGNPEAIF. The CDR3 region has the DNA TGTGCCAGTATTCACCTCACGGGGAGGGCTGAAGGAAACCCTGAAGCTATCTTT.